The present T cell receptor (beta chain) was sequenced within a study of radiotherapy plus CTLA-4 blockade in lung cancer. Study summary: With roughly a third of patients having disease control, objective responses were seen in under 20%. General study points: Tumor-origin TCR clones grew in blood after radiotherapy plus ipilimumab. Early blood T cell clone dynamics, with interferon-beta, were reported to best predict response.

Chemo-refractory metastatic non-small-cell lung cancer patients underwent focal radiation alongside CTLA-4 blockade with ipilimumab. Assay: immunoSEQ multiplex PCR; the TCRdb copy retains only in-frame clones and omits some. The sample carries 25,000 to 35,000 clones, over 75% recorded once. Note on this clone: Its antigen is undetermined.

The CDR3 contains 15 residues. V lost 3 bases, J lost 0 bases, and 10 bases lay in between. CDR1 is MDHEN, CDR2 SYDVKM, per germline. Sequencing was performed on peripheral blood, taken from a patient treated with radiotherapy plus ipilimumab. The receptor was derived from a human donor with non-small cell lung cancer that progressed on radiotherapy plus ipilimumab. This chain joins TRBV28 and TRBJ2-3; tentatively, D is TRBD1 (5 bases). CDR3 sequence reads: CASSLVGRSTDTQYF. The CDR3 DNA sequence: TGTGCCAGCAGTTTGGTGGGGCGAAGCACAGATACGCAGTATTTT.